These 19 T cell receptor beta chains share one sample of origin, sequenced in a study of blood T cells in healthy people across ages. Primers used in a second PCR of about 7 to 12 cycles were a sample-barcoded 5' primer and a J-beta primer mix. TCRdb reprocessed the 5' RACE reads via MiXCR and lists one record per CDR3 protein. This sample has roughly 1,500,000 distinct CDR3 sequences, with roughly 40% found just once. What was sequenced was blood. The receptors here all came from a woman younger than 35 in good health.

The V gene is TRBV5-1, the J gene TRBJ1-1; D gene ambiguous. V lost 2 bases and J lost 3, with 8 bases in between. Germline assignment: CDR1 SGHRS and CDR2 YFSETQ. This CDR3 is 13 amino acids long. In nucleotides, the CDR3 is TGCGCCAGCAGCTTCCAGACGGACACTGAAGCTTTCTTT. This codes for CASSFQTDTEAFF.

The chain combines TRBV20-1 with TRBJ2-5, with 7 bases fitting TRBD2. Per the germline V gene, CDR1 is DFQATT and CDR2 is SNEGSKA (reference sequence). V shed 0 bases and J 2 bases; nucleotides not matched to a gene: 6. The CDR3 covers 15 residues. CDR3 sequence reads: CSARDRLRGQETQYF. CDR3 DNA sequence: TGCAGTGCTAGAGATCGCCTGCGGGGGCAAGAGACCCAGTACTTC.

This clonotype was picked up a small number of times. The CDR3 DNA reads TGTGCCACCAGCAGAGATAAGAAGTACCGCACAGATACGCAGTATTTT. The encoded protein is CATSRDKKYRTDTQYF. This chain joins TRBV15 and TRBJ2-3; D unresolved. V lost 0 bases and J lost 1, with 11 bases in between. Germline V gene data show CDR1 as LNHNV and CDR2 as YYDKDF (reference sequence). There are 16 residues in the CDR3.

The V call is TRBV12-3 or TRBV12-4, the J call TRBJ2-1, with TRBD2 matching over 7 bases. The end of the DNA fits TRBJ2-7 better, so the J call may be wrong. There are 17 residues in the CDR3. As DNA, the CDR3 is TGTGCCAGCAGTCCCACCGCGCGGGAGCAGGGCTACAATGAGCAGTACTTC. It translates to CASSPTAREQGYNEQYF.

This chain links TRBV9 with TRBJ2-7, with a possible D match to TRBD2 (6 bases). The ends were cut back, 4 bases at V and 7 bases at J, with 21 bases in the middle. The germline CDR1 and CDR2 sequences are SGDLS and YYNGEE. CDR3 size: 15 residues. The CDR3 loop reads CASSPAGGAPSEQYF. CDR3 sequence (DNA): TGTGCCAGCAGCCCTGCGGGCGGGGCCCCTAGTGAGCAGTACTTC.

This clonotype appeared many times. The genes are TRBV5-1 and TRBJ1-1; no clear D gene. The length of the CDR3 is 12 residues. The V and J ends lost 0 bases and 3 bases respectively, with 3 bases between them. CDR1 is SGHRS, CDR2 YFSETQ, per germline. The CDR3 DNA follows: TGCGCCAGCAGCTTGGGGGACACTGAAGCTTTCTTT. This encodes CASSLGDTEAFF.

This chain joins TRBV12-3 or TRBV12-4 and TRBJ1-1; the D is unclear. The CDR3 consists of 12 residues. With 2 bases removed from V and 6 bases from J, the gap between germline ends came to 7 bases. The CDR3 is CASSLQTAEAFF. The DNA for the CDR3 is TGTGCCAGCAGTTTACAGACTGCTGAAGCTTTCTTT.

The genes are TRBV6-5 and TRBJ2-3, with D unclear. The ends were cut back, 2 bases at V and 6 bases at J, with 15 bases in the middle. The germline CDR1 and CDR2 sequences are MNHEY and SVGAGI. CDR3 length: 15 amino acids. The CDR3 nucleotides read TGTGCCAGCAGTTACCAAAACGGAAAGATTGATACGCAGTATTTT. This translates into CASSYQNGKIDTQYF.

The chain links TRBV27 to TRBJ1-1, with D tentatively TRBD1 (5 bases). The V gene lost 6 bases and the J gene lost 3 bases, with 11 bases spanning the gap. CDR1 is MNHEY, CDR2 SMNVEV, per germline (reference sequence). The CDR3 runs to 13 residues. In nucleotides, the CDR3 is TGTGCCAGCAGGACCGGGACCTACACTGAAGCTTTCTTT. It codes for CASRTGTYTEAFF.

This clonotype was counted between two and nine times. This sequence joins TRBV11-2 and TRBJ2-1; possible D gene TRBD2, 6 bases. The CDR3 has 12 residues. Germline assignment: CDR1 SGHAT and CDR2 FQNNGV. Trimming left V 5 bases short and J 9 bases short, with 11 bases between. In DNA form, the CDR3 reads TGTGCCAGCAGCCCTGGACTAACTGAGCAGTTCTTC. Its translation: CASSPGLTEQFF.

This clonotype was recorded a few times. CDR3 sequence (DNA): TGTGCCAGCAGTGTTACGGGACAAGGCGGCTACACCTTC. This gives the protein CASSVTGQGGYTF. V and J are TRBV25-1 and TRBJ1-2; D perhaps matches TRBD1 (6 bases). The CDR3 is 13 residues long. Germline V gene sequence: CDR1 MGHDK, CDR2 SYGVNS. With 4 bases removed from V and 8 bases from J, the gap between germline ends came to 14 bases.

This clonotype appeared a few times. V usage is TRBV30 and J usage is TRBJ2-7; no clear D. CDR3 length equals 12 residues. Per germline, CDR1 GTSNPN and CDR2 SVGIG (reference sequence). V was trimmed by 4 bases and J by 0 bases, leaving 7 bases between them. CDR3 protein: CAWTPISYEQYF. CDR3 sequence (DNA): TGTGCCTGGACCCCGATCTCCTACGAGCAGTACTTC.

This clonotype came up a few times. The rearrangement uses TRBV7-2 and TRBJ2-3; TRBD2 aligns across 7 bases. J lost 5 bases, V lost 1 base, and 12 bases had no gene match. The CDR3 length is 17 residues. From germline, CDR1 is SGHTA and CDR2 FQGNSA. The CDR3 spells CASSLGRGAGLGDTQYF. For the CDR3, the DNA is TGTGCCAGCAGCTTAGGAAGAGGAGCGGGGCTAGGAGATACGCAGTATTTT.

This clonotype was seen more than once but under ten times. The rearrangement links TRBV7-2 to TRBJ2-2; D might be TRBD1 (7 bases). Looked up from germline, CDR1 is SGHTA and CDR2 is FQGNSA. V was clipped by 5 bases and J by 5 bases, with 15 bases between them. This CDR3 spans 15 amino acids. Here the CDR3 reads CASSLQGGRTGELFF. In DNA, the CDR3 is TGTGCCAGCAGCCTGCAGGGGGGAAGGACCGGGGAGCTGTTTTTT.

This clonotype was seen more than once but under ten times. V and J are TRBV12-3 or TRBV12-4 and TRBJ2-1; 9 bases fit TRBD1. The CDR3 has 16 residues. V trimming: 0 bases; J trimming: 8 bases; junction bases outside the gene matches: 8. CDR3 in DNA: TGTGCCAGCAGTTTAGCAAGGGACAGGGTATTTGATGAGCAGTTCTTC. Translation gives CASSLARDRVFDEQFF.

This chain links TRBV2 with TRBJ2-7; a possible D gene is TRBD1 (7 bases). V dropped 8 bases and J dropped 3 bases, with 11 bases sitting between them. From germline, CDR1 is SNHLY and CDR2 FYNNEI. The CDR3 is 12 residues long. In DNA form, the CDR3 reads TGTGCCAGCGGGAGGACAGGCTACGAGCAGTACTTC. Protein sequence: CASGRTGYEQYF. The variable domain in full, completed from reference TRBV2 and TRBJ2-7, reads EPEVTQTPSHQVTQMGQEVILRCVPISNHLYFYWYRQILGQKVEFLVSFYNNEISEKSEIFDDQFSVERPDGSNFTLKIRSTKLEDSAMYFCASGRTGYEQYFGPGTRLTVT.

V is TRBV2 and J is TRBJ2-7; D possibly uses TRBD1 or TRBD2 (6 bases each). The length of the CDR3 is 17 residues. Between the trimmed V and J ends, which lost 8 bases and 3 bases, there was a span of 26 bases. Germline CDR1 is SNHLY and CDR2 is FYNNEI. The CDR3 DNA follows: TGTGCCAGCTGGTTAAAACGGGGGCCGGAGGGTGACTACGAGCAGTACTTC. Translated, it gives CASWLKRGPEGDYEQYF. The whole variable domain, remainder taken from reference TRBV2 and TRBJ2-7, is EPEVTQTPSHQVTQMGQEVILRCVPISNHLYFYWYRQILGQKVEFLVSFYNNEISEKSEIFDDQFSVERPDGSNFTLKIRSTKLEDSAMYFCASWLKRGPEGDYEQYFGPGTRLTVT.

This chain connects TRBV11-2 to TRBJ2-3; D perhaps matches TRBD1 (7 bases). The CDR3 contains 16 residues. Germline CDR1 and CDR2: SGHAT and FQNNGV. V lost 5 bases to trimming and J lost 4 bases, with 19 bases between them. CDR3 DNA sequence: TGTGCCAGCAGCCTCGGGACAGCGCCTAGCGCAGATACGCAGTATTTT. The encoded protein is CASSLGTAPSADTQYF.

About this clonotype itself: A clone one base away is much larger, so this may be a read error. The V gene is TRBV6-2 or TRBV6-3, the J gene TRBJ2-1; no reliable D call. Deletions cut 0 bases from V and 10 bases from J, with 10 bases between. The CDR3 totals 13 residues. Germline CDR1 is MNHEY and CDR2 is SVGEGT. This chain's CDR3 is CASSYSSPYEQFF. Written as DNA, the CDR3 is TGTGCCAGCAGTTACTCCAGTCCCTACGAGCAGTTCTTC.